The rows below give T cell receptor beta chains drawn from one sample of a study of blood T cells in healthy people across ages. TCRdb used MiXCR to reprocess the 5' RACE reads, holding one entry per CDR3 protein. The data hold about 1.8 million distinct CDR3 sequences, with about 50% observed a single time. The sample was blood. These receptors were taken from a woman aged 35 to 49 in good health. Both conserved end residues are part of each CDR3.

TRBV20-1 | CSARRDRDEQYF
TRBV5-1 | CASSLLDYGGDTQYF
TRBV20-1 | CSASRDRDLDEQFF
TRBV29-1 | CSVAGTSGGYQETQYF
TRBV20-1 | CSALAGTRVLETQYF
TRBV7-9 | CASSLAHGGGGTYQETQYF
TRBV12-3/TRBV12-4 | CASSLVQTGENIQYF
TRBV7-9 | CASSDRNGPSYEQYF
TRBV3-1 | CASSPPLRQENMKLFF
TRBV5-5 | CASQLAGVTDTQYF
TRBV28 | CASSEGLDLTDTQYF
TRBV6-5 | CASSYSGPTPRTGGNSPLHF
TRBV3-1 | CASRKRGQQETQYF
TRBV3-1 | CASSQVDNEKLFF
TRBV4-2 | CAGSQDFQGEQYF
TRBV6-2/TRBV6-3 | CASMSRAREKLFF
TRBV10-3 | CAILESPGANVLTF
TRBV12-3/TRBV12-4 | CASSLKQSNQPQHF
TRBV14 | CASSQWDGYTF
TRBV7-2 | CASSPRQGLGTQYF
TRBV27 | CASSVLRGQETQYF
TRBV13 | CASSPEGRQETQYF
TRBV9 | CASSVGGGGGETQYF
TRBV29-1 | CSAGVRKSNYGYTF
TRBV2 | CASSEQVETQYF
TRBV7-9 | CASSDDRQEPQYF
TRBV5-4 | CASSFDADTQYF
TRBV20-1 | CSARTGFTDTQYF
TRBV27 | CASSYTPLAGGTYEQYF